A selection of T cell receptor beta chains follows, all from one sample in a study of cytomegalovirus exposure and HLA in healthy donors. Profiled with immunoSEQ multiplex PCR; TCRdb holds only in-frame clones, not every one. The data contain about 130,000 clones, 70% to 75% of them singletons. Sequencing was performed on PBMCs. The source is a male donor in good health and CMV-seronegative. Each CDR3 is given with its conserved first and last residue. D genes are given only for firm matches. Size is omitted from some rows. Given values are once, few, many or a class for expanded clones.

V gene,J gene,D gene,clone size,CDR3 protein,CDR3 DNA
TRBV10-2,TRBJ2-7,.,.,CASSVPAGTAFYEQYF,TGCGCCAGCAGTGTTCCCGCGGGGACAGCCTTCTACGAGCAGTACTTC
TRBV18,TRBJ1-3,TRBD1,once,CASSPLGQLPGNTIYF,TGTGCCAGCTCACCATTGGGACAGCTCCCTGGAAACACCATATATTTT
TRBV15,TRBJ1-4,.,.,CATSTHRVVDEKLFF,TGTGCCACCAGCACCCACAGGGTGGTGGATGAAAAACTGTTTTTT
TRBV7-8,TRBJ2-1,TRBD1,.,CASSQRTGGPYNEQFF,TGTGCCAGCAGCCAACGGACAGGGGGCCCCTACAATGAGCAGTTCTTC
TRBV7-8,TRBJ2-6,.,.,CASSIGGVRGTGANVLTF,TGTGCCAGCAGCATAGGGGGTGTGAGGGGGACTGGGGCCAACGTCCTGACTTTC
TRBV28,TRBJ1-2,.,.,CASSLRGLASYGYTF,TGTGCCAGCAGCCTAAGAGGGCTGGCTAGCTATGGCTACACCTTC
TRBV6-1,TRBJ2-3,TRBD1,.,CASRGQGAVDTQYF,TGTGCCAGCAGAGGACAGGGGGCGGTAGATACGCAGTATTTT
TRBV27,TRBJ2-1,.,.,CASKSEGAGAEQFF,TGTGCCAGCAAGTCGGAAGGGGCTGGGGCTGAGCAGTTCTTC
TRBV4-2,TRBJ2-5,.,.,CASSQVGRRETQYF,TGTGCCAGCAGCCAAGTCGGCCGGCGGGAGACCCAGTACTTC
TRBV9,TRBJ2-3,.,.,CASSVVPSPDTQYF,TGTGCCAGCAGCGTAGTCCCTAGCCCGGATACGCAGTATTTT
TRBV19,TRBJ2-1,TRBD1,once,CASSGTGAYNEQFF,TGTGCCAGTAGCGGGACAGGGGCCTACAATGAGCAGTTCTTC
TRBV29-1,TRBJ2-7,.,.,CSVERGTGIEQYF,TGCAGCGTTGAAAGGGGCACAGGTATCGAGCAGTACTTC